This entry describes one T cell receptor beta chain. This table comes from immunoSEQ multiplex PCR, and its TCRdb copy is limited to in-frame clones, with some not included. The data show about 100,000 clones, around 90% seen once. The data belong to a study of OX40 agonist ivuxolimab in advanced cancers. Study-level background: Patients undergoing dose escalation presented with hepatocellular carcinoma, melanoma, renal cell or head and neck cancer.

V shed 0 bases and J 8 bases; nucleotides not matched to a gene: 9. The CDR3 runs to 16 residues. CDR1 and CDR2 from the germline V gene are LGHNA and YSLEER. The sampling schedule covered blood at baseline, cycle 4 day 1, and cycle 7 day 1. The receptor was isolated from an adult with an advanced solid tumor such as melanoma, head and neck, liver or kidney cancer. The material sequenced was CD4+ or CD8+ T cells sorted from blood, taken in a trial of the OX40 agonist ivuxolimab. This chain joins TRBV4-3 and TRBJ1-4, with 7 bases that match TRBD1. Written as DNA, the CDR3 is TGCGCCAGCAGCCAAGATCTGGACAGGACTTGGGAAAAACTGTTTTTT. This encodes CASSQDLDRTWEKLFF.